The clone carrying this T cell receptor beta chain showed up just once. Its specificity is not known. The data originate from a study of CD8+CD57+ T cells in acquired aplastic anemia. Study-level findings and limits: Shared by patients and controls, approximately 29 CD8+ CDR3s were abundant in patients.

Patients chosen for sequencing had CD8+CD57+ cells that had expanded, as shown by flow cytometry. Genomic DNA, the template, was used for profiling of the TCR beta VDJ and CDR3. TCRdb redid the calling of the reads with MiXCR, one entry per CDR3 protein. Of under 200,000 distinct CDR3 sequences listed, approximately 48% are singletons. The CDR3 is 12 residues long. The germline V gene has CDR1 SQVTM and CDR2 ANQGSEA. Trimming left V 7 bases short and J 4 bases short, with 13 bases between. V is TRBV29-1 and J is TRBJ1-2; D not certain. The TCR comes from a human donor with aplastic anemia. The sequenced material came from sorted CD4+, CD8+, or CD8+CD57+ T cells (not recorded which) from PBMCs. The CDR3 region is CSAKDGGYGYTF. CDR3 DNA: TGCAGCGCAAAGGACGGAGGCTATGGCTACACCTTC.